The source of this TCR beta chain is a study of T cells after yellow fever vaccination. Trimming cost V 8 bases and J 7 bases; bases outside gene matches: 7. The CDR3 has 14 amino acids. Germline V CDR1 and CDR2: SGHTA, FQGNSA. Study results and caveats: Post-booster reappearance was seen for most primary-vaccination clones (around 96% CD4, around 90% CD8).

TCRdb ran MiXCR on the 5' RACE reads and lists one entry per CDR3 protein. The table records a few hundred thousand distinct CDR3 sequences, approximately 3.9% of them present only once. This clonotype was recorded a few times. Its antigen is not known. The clonotype originates from a man between 18 and 29 years old who received the YFV17D yellow fever vaccine. The genes are TRBV7-2 and TRBJ2-1; TRBD2 aligns across 11 bases. Here the sequenced sample was PBMCs, taken on the day of the yellow fever booster vaccination. CDR3: CASQGLAARNEQFF. The CDR3 bases are TGTGCCAGCCAGGGACTAGCGGCCAGGAATGAGCAGTTCTTC.